The sequence of this T cell receptor (beta chain) was determined in a study of T cells in localized non-small cell lung cancer. Points on this clone: No antigen is known for it.

Sequencing was performed with immunoSEQ multiplex PCR; in TCRdb, only in-frame clones are kept and a portion is missing. Here the sample spans about 33,000 clones, 90% being singletons. Findings and limits, study-wide: Compared with tumor, uninvolved adjacent lung displayed greater T cell clonality, ranking highest overall. A median of 57 of the top 100 tumor clones appeared in adjacent lung, which was paired and uninvolved. One tumor region alone was sequenced, and heterogeneity therefore remains possible. Among blood samples, higher T cell density accompanied longer overall survival.

The sequenced sample was peripheral blood, obtained before any cancer treatment. The TCR originated in a man aged 40 to 70 with stage I lung adenocarcinoma.

The CDR3 nucleotides read TGTGCCTGGAGTAAGACAGGGGCCCCCCACGAGCAGTACTTC. Translated, it gives CAWSKTGAPHEQYF. This chain uses TRBV30 with TRBJ2-7, with TRBD1 matching 8 bases. This CDR3 is built from 14 residues. Trimming removed 2 bases from V and 5 bases from J; junction bases left unmatched: 8. Germline V gives CDR1 GTSNPN, CDR2 SVGIG (reference sequence).